Below, 15 T cell receptor beta chains from the same sample are listed, as sequenced in a study of T cells in Graves' hyperthyroidism and ophthalmopathy. Amplification targeted TCR beta CDR3 regions from RNA transcripts. HTBI primers were employed in a first-round RT-PCR of the TCR CDR3. A single record per CDR3 protein comes from TCRdb applying MiXCR to the multiplex PCR reads. The sample records hundreds of thousands of distinct CDR3 sequences, approximately 16% being singletons. Sequences were obtained from blood. These receptors originate from a woman aged 60-75 years with Graves' ophthalmopathy.

A few counts support this clonotype. The chain employs TRBV5-1 and TRBJ2-1; 8 bases line up with TRBD2. The CDR3 is 15 amino acids. V shed 0 bases and J 7 bases; nucleotides not matched to a gene: 6. The germline CDR1 and CDR2 sequences are SGHRS and YFSETQ. The CDR3 spells CASSLVAGKGNEQFF. CDR3 in DNA: TGCGCCAGCAGCTTGGTAGCGGGAAAAGGGAATGAGCAGTTCTTC.

This clonotype was recorded a few times. V and J are TRBV28 and TRBJ1-3; D is undetermined. Germline V lookup: CDR1 MDHEN, CDR2 SYDVKM. The CDR3 is made up of 15 amino acids. Trimming stripped 4 bases from V and 2 bases from J, with 12 bases between. CDR3 amino acids: CASSSPTLTGNTIYF. Written as DNA, the CDR3 is TGTGCCAGCAGTTCGCCAACACTTACTGGAAACACCATATATTTT.

This chain connects TRBV20-1 to TRBJ2-1; 13 bases align to TRBD2. Trimming cost V 5 bases and J 1 base; bases outside gene matches: 11. CDR1 is DFQATT and CDR2 is SNEGSKA in the germline V gene (reference sequence). This CDR3 is 18 amino acids long. CDR3 sequence reads: CSAAAGLAGTRSYNEQFF. The CDR3 DNA is TGCAGTGCTGCAGCGGGACTAGCGGGAACCCGGTCCTACAATGAGCAGTTCTTC.

The V and J genes are TRBV25-1 and TRBJ2-7, with 9 positions matching TRBD1. The CDR3 loop spans 13 amino acids. Per the germline V gene, CDR1 is MGHDK and CDR2 is SYGVNS. Losses at the gene ends were 6 bases for V and 3 bases for J; bases not matched to a gene: 3. CDR3 region: CASSQTGGYEQYF. CDR3 DNA sequence: TGTGCCAGCAGCCAGACAGGGGGCTACGAGCAGTACTTC.

This clonotype has just a few counts. The rearrangement uses TRBV29-1 and TRBJ1-3; 7 bases map to TRBD1. V dropped 6 bases and J dropped 4; count of bases not matched to a gene: 9. CDR3 size: 14 residues. Per germline, CDR1 SQVTM and CDR2 ANQGSEA. This CDR3 reads CSVTTGMRGNTIYF. The CDR3 DNA reads TGCAGCGTAACGACAGGGATGAGGGGAAACACCATATATTTT.

The chain is built from TRBV20-1 and TRBJ2-2, with unresolved D. Germline V gives CDR1 DFQATT, CDR2 SNEGSKA (reference sequence). The CDR3 covers 14 residues. V lost 6 bases and J 3 bases, leaving 14 bases between the germline ends. The CDR3 is CSAFAPLDTGELFF. In DNA, the CDR3 is TGCAGTGCCTTTGCCCCGTTGGACACCGGGGAGCTGTTTTTT.

This chain links TRBV10-3 with TRBJ2-2; 8 nucleotides match TRBD2. The CDR3 spans 15 residues. The germline V gene encodes CDR1 ENHRY and CDR2 SYGVKD. The V gene end was trimmed by 4 bases and the J gene end by 2 bases; junction bases not matched to a gene: 3. The CDR3 bases are TGTGCCATCAGTGGACTAGCGCGTAACACCGGGGAGCTGTTTTTT. Protein: CAISGLARNTGELFF.

Ten or more counts support this clonotype. The chain uses TRBV20-1 and TRBJ2-3; D is unclear. Per the germline V gene, CDR1 is DFQATT and CDR2 is SNEGSKA (reference sequence). V was pared by 6 bases and J by 3 bases, with 13 bases between. The CDR3 runs 13 residues. In DNA form, the CDR3 reads TGCAGTGCCAAGCCCGGAGCGACAGATACGCAGTATTTT. It specifies CSAKPGATDTQYF.

This clonotype was detected a few times. The chain couples TRBV9 to TRBJ2-1; weak D call: TRBD2 (6 bases). The CDR3 loop spans 15 amino acids. With 4 bases removed from V and 0 bases from J, the gap between germline ends came to 11 bases. Germline V gives CDR1 SGDLS, CDR2 YYNGEE. Written as DNA, the CDR3 is TGTGCCAGCAGCCCCGGGGGTTTCTCCTACAATGAGCAGTTCTTC. It translates to CASSPGGFSYNEQFF.

At least ten counts were recorded for this clonotype. V is TRBV24-1 and J is TRBJ2-1; the match to TRBD2 covers 8 bases. The germline V gene encodes CDR1 KGHDR and CDR2 SFDVKD. The CDR3 spans 14 residues. V lost 0 bases to trimming and J lost 10 bases; unmatched junction nucleotides: 4. CDR3 nucleotides: TGTGCCACCAGTGATTTGAATAGCGGGGTAGAGCAGTTCTTC. Its translation: CATSDLNSGVEQFF.

With regard to this clonotype: A junction boundary mismatches the germline segment, possibly from a read error. This chain connects TRBV27 to TRBJ2-1; D not certain. The CDR3 spans 15 residues. CDR1 is MNHEY and CDR2 is SMNVEV in the germline V gene (reference sequence). CDR3 sequence: CAGSPLGNAYNEQFF. CDR3 nucleotides: TGTGCCGGCAGCCCCCTGGGGAACGCCTACAATGAGCAGTTCTTC.

This clonotype was detected a few times. This CDR3 is CSARDPTAAKNIQYF. The CDR3, as DNA: TGCAGTGCTAGAGATCCGACCGCAGCCAAAAACATTCAGTACTTC. This chain links TRBV20-1 with TRBJ2-4; unclear D gene. Germline CDR1 is DFQATT and CDR2 is SNEGSKA (reference sequence). The CDR3 is 15 amino acids. The ends were cut back, 0 bases at V and 0 bases at J, with 9 bases in the middle.

The CDR3 sequence: CATGEYQETQYF. The CDR3 region has the DNA TGTGCCACGGGGGAGTACCAAGAGACCCAGTACTTC. The V and J genes are TRBV12-3 or TRBV12-4 and TRBJ2-5; TRBD2 might be the D (6 bases). CDR3 length: 12 residues. Deletions cut 10 bases from V and 0 bases from J, with 9 bases between.

This clonotype has ten or more counts. The chain uses TRBV7-6 and TRBJ1-6; 8 positions agree with TRBD1. The length of the CDR3 is 14 residues. Losses at the gene ends were 4 bases for V and 8 bases for J; bases not matched to a gene: 4. Germline CDR1 and CDR2: SGHVS and FNYEAQ. The CDR3, as DNA: TGTGCCAGCAGCTCCGGGACAGGCCATTCACCCCTCCACTTT. This translates into CASSSGTGHSPLHF.

This clonotype was counted at least ten times. The rearrangement uses TRBV5-1 and TRBJ2-3; the D is unclear. V was cut by 0 bases and J by 6 bases, with 8 bases left in between. The CDR3 is made up of 13 amino acids. The germline V gene encodes CDR1 SGHRS and CDR2 YFSETQ. The CDR3 is CASSLGTSDTQYF. The CDR3 DNA reads TGCGCCAGCAGCTTGGGGACCTCGGATACGCAGTATTTT.